The 30 T cell receptor beta chains listed next were all sequenced from one sample in a study of blood T cell repertoires in COVID-19 (TCRdb year 2020). The receptor library was made with the immunoSEQ multiplex PCR assay. What TCRdb holds here is the immuneACCESS table cut down to in-frame rearrangements. Part of the clones is not present; checked against another copy, under half of the missing clones reflect an unresolved V gene, and the others are unexplained. This sample has about 200,000 clones in its table, and approximately 83% of those were observed once. The top ten constitute 3.8% of the sample. Sequenced material: PBMCs or T cells enriched from blood (not recorded which). The receptors shown here come from a woman aged 40 to 50 with acute COVID-19.

CDR3 coding DNA: TGTGCCAGCGCTAGGGCGGGAGGCGGCCCCGGGGAGCTGTTTTTT. It codes for CASARAGGGPGELFF. V gene TRBV27 combines with J gene TRBJ2-2; TRBD2 aligns across 8 bases. Looked up from germline, CDR1 is MNHEY and CDR2 is SMNVEV (reference sequence). V dropped 8 bases and J dropped 6; count of bases not matched to a gene: 11. The CDR3 totals 15 residues.

The CDR3 nucleotides are TGTGCCACCAGCAGAGAGGGCGGGAGGGCCGACTACTTC. Translation: CATSREGGRADYF. The rearrangement links TRBV15 to TRBJ2-4; 9 nucleotides align to TRBD2. The CDR3 consists of 13 residues. Germline V lookup: CDR1 LNHNV, CDR2 YYDKDF (reference sequence). Unmatched junction bases numbered 7, after V lost 0 bases and J lost 16 bases.

This chain links TRBV19 with TRBJ1-3; TRBD1 might be the D (5 bases). The CDR3 loop spans 12 amino acids. Germline V gives CDR1 LNHDA, CDR2 SQIVND (reference sequence). The V end was cut by 9 bases, the J end by 0 bases, with 6 bases between. In DNA, the CDR3 is TGTGCCAGCGACAGCTCTGGAAACACCATATATTTT. Its translation is CASDSSGNTIYF. Looking up the rest from reference TRBV19 and TRBJ1-3 gives the full variable domain: DGGITQSPKYLFRKEGQNVTLSCEQNLNHDAMYWYRQDPGQGLRLIYYSQIVNDFQKGDIAEGYSVSREKKESFPLTVTSAQKNPTAFYLCASDSSGNTIYFGEGSWLTVV.

J is TRBJ1-6 and V is TRBV30; the D is unclear. Per germline, CDR1 GTSNPN and CDR2 SVGIG (reference sequence). V dropped 5 bases and J dropped 9 bases, with 17 bases sitting between them. The CDR3 loop spans 14 amino acids. Here the CDR3 DNA reads TGTGCCTGGCGATTACCAGTTCCTGGTTCACCCCTCCACTTT. The encoded protein is CAWRLPVPGSPLHF.

This clone came up a few times. The genes are TRBV11-2 and TRBJ2-2, with 10 bases identical to TRBD2. The CDR3 covers 17 residues. After removal of 5 bases from V and 0 bases from J, the junction contained 6 bases not matched to a gene. Looked up from germline, CDR1 is SGHAT and CDR2 is FQNNGV. CDR3 residues: CASSKTSGPANTGELFF. The CDR3 nucleotides are TGTGCCAGCAGCAAGACTAGCGGGCCCGCGAACACCGGGGAGCTGTTTTTT.

This rearrangement joins TRBV5-4 to TRBJ2-7, with TRBD2 matching over 8 bases. V lost 3 bases to trimming and J lost 6 bases; unmatched junction nucleotides: 5. This CDR3 has 13 amino acids. CDR1 and CDR2 (germline): SGHNT, YYREEE (reference sequence). The DNA for the CDR3 is TGTGCCAGCAGCTCGGGAGGGGCAGCCGAGCAGTACTTC. The encoded protein is CASSSGGAAEQYF.

The rearrangement joins TRBV23-1 to TRBJ2-2; 12 positions match TRBD2. TRBV23-1 is flagged as an ORF with uncertain function. The ends lost 3 bases at V and 9 bases at J; junction bases unmatched: 20. The CDR3 is 20 amino acids. The CDR3 DNA follows: TGCGCCAGCAGTCAGTCTCTAGCGGGAGGGATTCAGAAAAAGACCAGGGAGCTGTTTTTT. Protein: CASSQSLAGGIQKKTRELFF.

The rearrangement joins TRBV28 to TRBJ1-1; D perhaps matches TRBD1 (6 bases). This CDR3 has 15 amino acids. Trimming stripped 5 bases from V and 5 bases from J, with 18 bases between. Germline V CDR1 and CDR2: MDHEN, SYDVKM. Here the CDR3 reads CASSILGGRRTEAFF. The CDR3 DNA sequence: TGTGCCAGCAGTATTCTCGGGGGGCGAAGGACTGAAGCTTTCTTT.

The genes are TRBV11-3 and TRBJ2-7, with 7 bases aligning to TRBD1. The junction had 10 bases not matched to a gene; V was cut back by 5 bases and J by 6 bases. The CDR3 totals 14 residues. In germline, CDR1 is SGHNT, CDR2 YENEEA. CDR3 region: CASSPQGNLGEQYF. For the CDR3, the DNA is TGTGCCAGCAGCCCACAGGGGAATCTCGGCGAGCAGTACTTC.

This clone showed up just once. The chain uses TRBV19 and TRBJ2-3, with TRBD1 as a possible D gene (5 bases). Trimming pared 3 bases from V and 3 bases from J, leaving 13 bases between. The CDR3 has 15 amino acids. Germline values: CDR1 LNHDA, CDR2 SQIVND (reference sequence). CDR3 protein: CASSIGRAKTDTQYF. CDR3 in DNA: TGTGCCAGTAGTATCGGCAGGGCAAAGACAGATACGCAGTATTTT.

This chain joins TRBV5-1 and TRBJ1-3; the D gene is possibly TRBD1 (5 bases). This CDR3 is built from 15 residues. V was trimmed by 0 bases and J by 0 bases, leaving 7 bases between them. Germline CDR1 reads SGHRS; CDR2 reads YFSETQ. The CDR3 spells CASSLDRYSGNTIYF. In DNA form, the CDR3 reads TGCGCCAGCAGCTTGGACAGGTACTCTGGAAACACCATATATTTT.

The chain couples TRBV7-2 to TRBJ1-5; D is possibly TRBD1 (6 bases). The V end lost 1 base, the J end lost 2 bases, and 12 bases lay between the germline ends. The CDR3 is 16 amino acids. Germline CDR1 and CDR2: SGHTA and FQGNSA. CDR3 residues: CASSLVGGDGNQPQHF. The DNA of the CDR3 is TGTGCCAGCAGCTTAGTAGGGGGGGATGGCAATCAGCCCCAGCATTTT.

This clone was recorded once. The chain has TRBV28 and TRBJ2-3; TRBD2 agrees at 9 bases. The CDR3 spans 15 residues. Germline-derived CDR1 and CDR2 are MDHEN and SYDVKM. Unmatched junction bases numbered 12, after V lost 2 bases and J lost 12 bases. The CDR3: CASSLLASIAGVQYF. DNA of the CDR3: TGTGCCAGCAGTTTACTAGCGTCAATAGCGGGAGTTCAGTATTTT. The variable domain in full, with the rest retrieved from reference TRBV28 and TRBJ2-3, is DVKVTQSSRYLVKRTGEKVFLECVQDMDHENMFWYRQDPGLGLRLIYFSYDVKMKEKGDIPEGYSVSREKKERFSLILESASTNQTSMYLCASSLLASIAGVQYFGPGTRLTVL.

J is TRBJ2-7 and V is TRBV6-1, with TRBD1 matching over 7 bases. This CDR3 spans 14 amino acids. Germline lookup yields CDR1 MNHNS and CDR2 SASEGT. Trimming cost V 0 bases and J 4 bases; bases outside gene matches: 3. The CDR3 is CASSEASRGYEQYF. The CDR3 DNA reads TGTGCCAGCAGTGAAGCTTCCAGGGGGTACGAGCAGTACTTC.

This clone was seen just once. The V and J genes are TRBV19 and TRBJ1-5; 8 nucleotides agree with TRBD1. Germline CDR1 is LNHDA and CDR2 is SQIVND (reference sequence). CDR3 length: 16 amino acids. V gave up 7 bases and J gave up 4 bases; unmatched junction bases: 12. CDR3 protein: CASTWTTRGLNQPQHF. The CDR3 region has the DNA TGTGCCAGTACTTGGACGACCAGGGGGCTTAATCAGCCCCAGCATTTT.

The chain carries TRBV29-1 and TRBJ2-7, with 8 bases lining up with TRBD2. With V trimmed by 7 bases and J by 6 bases, 11 bases remained unmatched. CDR1 and CDR2 (germline): SQVTM, ANQGSEA. The CDR3 has 13 amino acids. CDR3 protein: CSAGGGGITEQYF. The CDR3 coding sequence is TGCAGCGCCGGGGGGGGAGGTATTACCGAGCAGTACTTC.

The chain uses TRBV28 and TRBJ1-5; D remains ambiguous. The CDR3 totals 12 residues. Germline V gene sequence: CDR1 MDHEN, CDR2 SYDVKM. V was pared by 5 bases and J by 9 bases, with 11 bases between. CDR3 in amino acids: CASSLPRWPQHF. CDR3 nucleotide sequence: TGTGCCAGCAGTCTTCCTCGGTGGCCCCAGCATTTT.

This rearrangement joins TRBV6-2 or TRBV6-3 to TRBJ1-5, with D possibly matching TRBD1 (6 bases). V was shortened by 4 bases and J by 2 bases, with 9 bases between the two germline ends. Germline V gene sequence: CDR1 MNHEY, CDR2 SVGEGT. The CDR3 length is 14 residues. CDR3 sequence reads: CASSFTGRNQPQHF. The CDR3 DNA is TGTGCCAGCAGTTTTACAGGGCGCAATCAGCCCCAGCATTTT.

This clone appeared once. The chain joins TRBV11-2 to TRBJ1-4; the D is unclear. Germline values: CDR1 SGHAT, CDR2 FQNNGV. The CDR3 contains 11 residues. V lost 4 bases and J 7 bases, leaving 4 bases between the germline ends. In DNA form, the CDR3 reads TGTGCCAGCAGCTACTCTGAAAAACTGTTTTTT. Translating gives CASSYSEKLFF.

The sample holds a few counts of this clone. This chain joins TRBV7-2 and TRBJ2-1; D ambiguous. The V gene's germline CDR1 is SGHTA and CDR2 FQGNSA. This CDR3 spans 12 amino acids. Trimming shortened V by 5 bases and J by 9 bases, and 11 bases separated the two germline ends. CDR3: CASSPPSTEQFF. The CDR3 coding sequence is TGTGCCAGCAGCCCTCCTAGTACTGAGCAGTTCTTC. The variable domain in full, with the rest retrieved from reference TRBV7-2 and TRBJ2-1, is GAGVSQSPSNKVTEKGKDVELRCDPISGHTALYWYRQSLGQGLEFLIYFQGNSAPDKSGLPSDRFSAERTGGSVSTLTIQRTQQEDSAVYLCASSPPSTEQFFGPGTRLTVL.

The V call is TRBV2, the J call TRBJ2-3; D perhaps matches TRBD1 (6 bases). Deletions cut 10 bases from V and 0 bases from J, with 14 bases between. The germline V gene encodes CDR1 SNHLY and CDR2 FYNNEI. The CDR3 length is 14 residues. The CDR3 DNA reads TGTGCCACTCGACAGGAGATAAGCACAGATACGCAGTATTTT. Translated: CATRQEISTDTQYF.

This chain uses TRBV4-2 with TRBJ2-1; 7 nucleotides agree with TRBD2. The ends lost 3 bases at V and 0 bases at J; junction bases unmatched: 5. The CDR3 spans 16 residues. CDR1 and CDR2 (germline): LGHNA, YNFKEQ. In DNA, the CDR3 is TGTGCCAGCAGCCAGGATCAGCGGGACTCCTACAATGAGCAGTTCTTC. This sequence encodes CASSQDQRDSYNEQFF.

This chain connects TRBV19 to TRBJ1-6; 10 bases line up with TRBD1. V lost 9 bases and J lost 0; bases outside the gene matches: 8. Germline V CDR1 and CDR2: LNHDA, SQIVND (reference sequence). This CDR3 spans 17 amino acids. The CDR3 sequence: CASRTGGRTSYNSPLHF. In DNA form, the CDR3 reads TGTGCCAGCCGGACAGGGGGACGAACCTCCTATAATTCACCCCTCCACTTT.

The V gene is TRBV18, the J gene TRBJ1-2, with D perhaps TRBD1 (5 bases). CDR1 and CDR2 (germline): KGHSH, LQKENI. The CDR3 is 16 residues long. Trimming took off 3 bases at V and 4 bases at J, with 18 bases between the two ends. CDR3 amino acids: CASSPSTGASSYGYTF. CDR3 DNA: TGTGCCAGCTCACCTTCCACTGGGGCCAGCAGCTATGGCTACACCTTC.

The genes are TRBV27 and TRBJ1-6; D is unresolved. This CDR3 has 13 residues. V was clipped by 2 bases and J by 15 bases, with 14 bases between them. The germline gives CDR1 MNHEY, CDR2 SMNVEV (reference sequence). CDR3 in DNA: TGTGCCAGCAGTTTAGATCCGGTCCGGGGCCTCCACTTT. It is translated as CASSLDPVRGLHF.

The rearrangement links TRBV9 to TRBJ1-2, with 8 bases matching TRBD1. Germline values: CDR1 SGDLS, CDR2 YYNGEE. The CDR3 contains 14 residues. V was clipped by 2 bases and J by 3 bases; unmatched bases: 3. The CDR3 nucleotides read TGTGCCAGCAGCGTCGGGACAGGTGACTATGGCTACACCTTC. Its protein product is CASSVGTGDYGYTF.

CDR3 DNA sequence: TGCAGCGTTGGGACTAGCGGGTACCAAGAGACCCAGTACTTC. This sequence encodes CSVGTSGYQETQYF. This chain links TRBV29-1 with TRBJ2-5; 11 positions match TRBD2. Trimming removed 4 bases from V and 0 bases from J; junction bases left unmatched: 1. This CDR3 region has 14 residues. From germline, CDR1 is SQVTM and CDR2 ANQGSEA.

This clone showed up just once. The V call is TRBV6-5, the J call TRBJ2-7, with unresolved D. Looked up from germline, CDR1 is MNHEY and CDR2 is SVGAGI. The CDR3 totals 11 residues. The V and J ends lost 11 bases and 2 bases respectively, with 10 bases between them. The CDR3 sequence is CASEQAYEQYF. Here the CDR3 DNA reads TGTGCCTCGGAGCAAGCCTACGAGCAGTACTTC.

The genes are TRBV5-1 and TRBJ1-6; 9 bases align to TRBD1. The V segment lost 3 bases and the J segment 10 bases; nucleotides outside the gene matches: 8. Germline assignment: CDR1 SGHRS and CDR2 YFSETQ. This CDR3 is built from 15 residues. The chain's CDR3 is CASSSGTGSKSPLHF. CDR3 sequence (DNA): TGCGCCAGCAGCTCCGGGACAGGGTCAAAGTCACCCCTCCACTTT.

Only a few counts were recorded for this clone. The V and J genes are TRBV2 and TRBJ2-7; D possibly corresponds to TRBD1 (6 bases). In germline, CDR1 is SNHLY, CDR2 FYNNEI. The V and J ends lost 4 bases and 6 bases respectively, with 16 bases between them. This CDR3 comprises 14 residues. The chain's CDR3 is CASSAGHTLLEQYF. For the CDR3, the DNA is TGTGCCAGCAGTGCGGGACACACCCTCCTCGAGCAGTACTTC.